A selection of T cell receptor beta chains follows, all from one sample in a study of CD8+ T cells in alopecia areata. Here immunoSEQ multiplex PCR was the method, and the copy in TCRdb shows in-frame clones only, minus some. The sample has 100,000 to 140,000 clones; 84% are singletons. The sample in question was CD8+ T cells sorted from blood, obtained at week 24, from a patient treated with tofacitinib. The receptors stem from a human donor with alopecia areata. Each CDR3 is given with its conserved first and last residue. Each record gives: V gene, D gene, CDR3 protein. D genes are given only for firm matches.

>TRBV19|NA
CASRPQGYDTEAFF
>TRBV6-1|NA
CASIGWSSSTDTQYF
>TRBV18|NA
CASSPDEGEAYNEQFF
>TRBV4-2|NA
CASSQEGDGANVLTF
>TRBV2|NA
CASSEGPGTTQYF
>TRBV4-3|NA
CASSQDLRGWETQYF
>TRBV28|TRBD2
CASTPTGGFYEQYF
>TRBV29-1|TRBD2
CSVSRGGTDTQYF
>TRBV6-5|NA
CASSYSDRKGYTEAFF
>TRBV2|TRBD2
CASSESPSGGPAGDTQYF